What follows is one T cell receptor beta chain and its context. Losses at the gene ends were 11 bases for V and 2 bases for J; bases not matched to a gene: 7. This CDR3 is 14 amino acids long. CDR1 is LNHDA and CDR2 is SQIVND in the germline V gene (reference sequence). Per the original data handling: There were no quality scores in the junction-only immunoSEQ sequences, so filtering differed. Sequencing used immunoSEQ multiplex PCR; TCRdb keeps in-frame clones, though not all of them. The DNA gave D and trimming, while V, J and clone size come from that table. The sample carries 150,000 to 200,000 clones, approximately 62% recorded once. The data stem from a study of shared clonotypes between healthy human individuals.

Sample: memory CD4+ T cells sorted from blood. As to subset: CD45RA-negative fraction. This chain connects TRBV19 to TRBJ2-3, with 10 bases matching TRBD2. The sequence was collected from a man younger than 45 in good health. The CDR3: CASTLAGVTDTQYF. The CDR3 region has the DNA TGTGCCTCGACGCTAGCGGGAGTCACAGATACGCAGTATTTT.